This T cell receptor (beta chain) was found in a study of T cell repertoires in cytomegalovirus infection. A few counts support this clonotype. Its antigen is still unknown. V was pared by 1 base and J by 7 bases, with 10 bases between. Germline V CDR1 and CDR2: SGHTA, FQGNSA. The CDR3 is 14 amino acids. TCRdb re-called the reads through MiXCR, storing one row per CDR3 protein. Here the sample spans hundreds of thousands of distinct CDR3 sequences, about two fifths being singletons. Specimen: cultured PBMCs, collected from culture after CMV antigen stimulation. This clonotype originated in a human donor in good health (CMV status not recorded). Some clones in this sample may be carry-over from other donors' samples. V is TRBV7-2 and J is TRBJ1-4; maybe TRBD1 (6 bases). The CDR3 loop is CASSLVGGFEKLFF. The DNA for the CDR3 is TGTGCCAGCAGCTTAGTAGGGGGGTTTGAAAAACTGTTTTTT.